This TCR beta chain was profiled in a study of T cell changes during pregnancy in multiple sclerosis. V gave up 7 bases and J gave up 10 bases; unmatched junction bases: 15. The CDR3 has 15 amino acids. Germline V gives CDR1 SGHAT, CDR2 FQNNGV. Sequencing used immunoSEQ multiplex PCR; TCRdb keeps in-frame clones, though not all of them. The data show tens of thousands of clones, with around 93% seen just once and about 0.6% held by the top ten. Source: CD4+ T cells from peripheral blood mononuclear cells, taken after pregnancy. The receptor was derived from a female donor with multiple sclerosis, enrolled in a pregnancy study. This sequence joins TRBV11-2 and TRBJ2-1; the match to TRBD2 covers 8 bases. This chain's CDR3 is CASKYSGVQMGEQFF. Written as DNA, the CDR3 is TGTGCCAGCAAATATAGCGGGGTCCAAATGGGGGAGCAGTTCTTC.